There are a few counts of the clone carrying this TCR beta chain. The sample is drawn from a study of T cell clones after liver transplantation. The overall study: Immunosuppression withdrawal was tried within 2 years after liver transplantation in this trial. TCRbeta sequencing after a pre-transplant mixed lymphocyte reaction identified graft-donor-reactive clones, later tracked in post-transplant blood. Without induction therapy, subjects received standard immunosuppression until 12-24 months post-transplant.

The CDR3 spans 16 residues. Between the trimmed V and J ends, which lost 2 bases and 1 base, there was a span of 11 bases. Per germline, CDR1 SGHTA and CDR2 FQGNSA. This table comes from immunoSEQ multiplex PCR, and its TCRdb copy is limited to in-frame clones, with some not included. Of around 26,000 clones listed, about three quarters are singletons. The TCR comes from a human donor who received a liver transplant. Sequences were derived from CD4+ T cells from blood, sampled before liver transplant. The chain uses TRBV7-2 and TRBJ2-2, with D possibly being TRBD2 (6 bases). The CDR3 loop is CASSLSWRGNTGELFF. The CDR3 DNA follows: TGTGCCAGCAGCTTATCCTGGCGGGGGAACACCGGGGAGCTGTTTTTT.